The 29 T cell receptor beta chains given below trace back to one sample, sequenced in a study of cytomegalovirus exposure and HLA in healthy donors. 60 Vbeta and 13 Jbeta primers were used in PCR. Assay used: immunoSEQ multiplex PCR; TCRdb lists only in-frame clones, some missing. The sample lists fewer than 250,000 clones; approximately 86% were seen once. Sequences were obtained from PBMCs. These receptors originate from a young woman in good health and CMV-seronegative.

This sequence joins TRBV6-5 and TRBJ1-2; D not certain. Trimming removed 4 bases at V and 2 bases at J, with 8 bases between. This CDR3 has 13 amino acids. Germline V gene sequence: CDR1 MNHEY, CDR2 SVGAGI. CDR3 coding DNA: TGTGCCAGCAGTTGGGGAGAAAACTATGGCTACACCTTC. Translating it yields CASSWGENYGYTF.

The chain is built from TRBV11-2 and TRBJ2-7, with D tentatively TRBD1 (7 bases). The germline V and J ends were trimmed by 1 base and 6 bases, with 16 bases remaining between them. Germline-derived CDR1 and CDR2 are SGHAT and FQNNGV. The CDR3 extends over 15 amino acids. The CDR3 protein is CASSLVRRGRGEQYF. The CDR3 DNA sequence: TGTGCCAGCAGCTTAGTAAGGAGGGGGCGCGGCGAGCAGTACTTC.

The chain joins TRBV6-5 to TRBJ2-7; 7 bases align to TRBD2. From germline, CDR1 is MNHEY and CDR2 SVGAGI. The CDR3 loop spans 14 amino acids. The ends lost 5 bases at V and 2 bases at J; junction bases unmatched: 6. CDR3 nucleotide sequence: TGTGCCAGCAGTCCGACTAGCCGCACCTACGAGCAGTACTTC. Amino acids: CASSPTSRTYEQYF.

The chain recombines TRBV18 with TRBJ2-5; D gene ambiguous. In germline, CDR1 is KGHSH, CDR2 LQKENI. The CDR3 is 17 residues long. The V gene lost 0 bases and the J gene lost 5 bases, with 19 bases spanning the gap. This CDR3 reads CASSPPVGLGSRETQYF. Written as DNA, the CDR3 is TGTGCCAGCTCACCACCGGTTGGGTTGGGCTCTCGGGAGACCCAGTACTTC.

V and J are TRBV6-5 and TRBJ1-1; D possibly corresponds to TRBD1 (6 bases). Germline lookup yields CDR1 MNHEY and CDR2 SVGAGI. The ends were cut back, 5 bases at V and 3 bases at J, with 10 bases in the middle. The CDR3 has 13 residues. The CDR3 region has the DNA TGTGCCAGCAGTCTAACAGGGTACACTGAAGCTTTCTTT. Protein product: CASSLTGYTEAFF.

The rearrangement joins TRBV7-9 to TRBJ1-1, with a possible D match to TRBD1 (5 bases). The germline V gene has CDR1 SEHNR and CDR2 FQNEAQ (reference sequence). V was cut by 1 base and J by 4 bases, with 7 bases left in between. CDR3 size: 13 residues. CDR3 sequence: CASSLDQGTEAFF. For the CDR3, the DNA is TGTGCCAGCAGCTTAGATCAGGGCACTGAAGCTTTCTTT.

This clone is a singleton in its sample. V is TRBV18 and J is TRBJ1-4, with D unclear. Germline V gives CDR1 KGHSH, CDR2 LQKENI. The CDR3 is 14 amino acids. Between the trimmed V and J ends, which lost 0 bases and 8 bases, there was a span of 10 bases. CDR3: CASSPPAEHEKLFF. The CDR3 bases are TGTGCCAGCTCACCACCGGCCGAACACGAAAAACTGTTTTTT.

This clone has only one observation. This rearrangement joins TRBV27 to TRBJ1-5; D uncertain. Germline V gene data show CDR1 as MNHEY and CDR2 as SMNVEV (reference sequence). The CDR3 contains 15 residues. V was shortened by 6 bases and J by 0 bases, with 12 bases between the two germline ends. CDR3 sequence: CASSPAADSNQPQHF. The CDR3 nucleotides are TGTGCCAGCAGCCCGGCGGCAGATAGCAATCAGCCCCAGCATTTT.

In this sample, this clone turned up once. Other DNA sequences in this sample translate to the same CDR3. This rearrangement joins TRBV7-9 to TRBJ2-3, with 9 bases lining up with TRBD2. This CDR3 has 16 amino acids. Trimming removed 1 base from V and 3 bases from J; junction bases left unmatched: 5. The germline gives CDR1 SEHNR, CDR2 FQNEAQ (reference sequence). CDR3 protein: CASSLDLAGRTDTQYF. DNA of the CDR3: TGTGCCAGCAGCTTAGATCTAGCGGGGCGAACAGATACGCAGTATTTT. The full variable domain, rest sourced from reference TRBV7-9 and TRBJ2-3, is DTGVSQNPRHKITKRGQNVTFRCDPISEHNRLYWYRQTLGQGPEFLTYFQNEAQLEKSRLLSDRFSAERPKGSFSTLEIQRTEQGDSAMYLCASSLDLAGRTDTQYFGPGTRLTVL.

This clone was recorded only once. The gene calls are TRBV27 and TRBJ2-2; the D is unclear. V was cut by 1 base and J by 2 bases, with 2 bases left in between. The CDR3 spans 13 residues. Per the germline V gene, CDR1 is MNHEY and CDR2 is SMNVEV (reference sequence). The CDR3 reads CASSLLNTGELFF. The CDR3 DNA follows: TGTGCCAGCAGTTTATTAAACACCGGGGAGCTGTTTTTT.

This chain's CDR3 is CASSLTSGGPGNTIYF. DNA of the CDR3: TGCGCCAGCAGCTTAACGTCGGGGGGTCCTGGAAACACCATATATTTT. V gene TRBV5-1 combines with J gene TRBJ1-3, with D tentatively TRBD1 (5 bases). The CDR3 contains 16 residues. Germline values: CDR1 SGHRS, CDR2 YFSETQ. V was clipped by 2 bases and J by 2 bases, with 14 bases between them. The full variable domain, with the rest looked up from reference TRBV5-1 and TRBJ1-3, is KAGVTQTPRYLIKTRGQQVTLSCSPISGHRSVSWYQQTPGQGLQFLFEYFSETQRNKGNFPGRFSGRQFSNSRSEMNVSTLELGDSALYLCASSLTSGGPGNTIYFGEGSWLTVV.

The chain links TRBV9 to TRBJ2-3; weak D call: TRBD2 (5 bases). Deletions cut 2 bases from V and 1 base from J, with 8 bases between. The CDR3 totals 14 residues. Germline lookup yields CDR1 SGDLS and CDR2 YYNGEE. This CDR3 reads CASSVRGGTDTQYF. CDR3 nucleotide sequence: TGTGCCAGCAGCGTCCGGGGTGGCACAGATACGCAGTATTTT.

The CDR3: CASSQRTDLNYGYTF. CDR3 DNA: TGTGCCAGCAGCCAAAGGACAGACCTTAACTATGGCTACACCTTC. The chain has TRBV7-2 and TRBJ1-2; D is perhaps TRBD1 (6 bases). Deletions cut 5 bases from V and 1 base from J, with 14 bases between. CDR1 and CDR2 (germline): SGHTA, FQGNSA. The CDR3 extends over 15 amino acids.

The chain uses TRBV7-9 and TRBJ1-1; D is possibly TRBD1 (6 bases). Trimming shortened V by 5 bases and J by 1 base, and 8 bases separated the two germline ends. Germline-derived CDR1 and CDR2 are SEHNR and FQNEAQ (reference sequence). The CDR3 is made up of 13 amino acids. The CDR3 sequence is CASSQQGNTEAFF. CDR3 in DNA: TGTGCCAGCAGCCAACAGGGGAACACTGAAGCTTTCTTT.

The gene calls are TRBV27 and TRBJ1-2, with a weak D call TRBD1 (6 bases). Trimming stripped 6 bases from V and 1 base from J, with 15 bases between. Per germline, CDR1 MNHEY and CDR2 SMNVEV (reference sequence). This CDR3 region has 15 residues. CDR3 nucleotide sequence: TGTGCCAGCAGGACCGTCAGGGGTCGTAACTATGGCTACACCTTC. Amino acids: CASRTVRGRNYGYTF.

The gene calls are TRBV4-2 and TRBJ1-5; D remains unclear. In germline, CDR1 is LGHNA, CDR2 YNFKEQ. V lost 0 bases to trimming and J lost 3 bases, with 12 bases between them. The length of the CDR3 is 16 residues. The CDR3 sequence is CASSQDPWQVNQPQHF. The CDR3 DNA sequence: TGTGCCAGCAGCCAAGATCCGTGGCAGGTCAATCAGCCCCAGCATTTT.

The chain couples TRBV5-4 to TRBJ1-1; D call uncertain. Trimming stripped 4 bases from V and 4 bases from J, with 14 bases between. In germline, CDR1 is SGHNT, CDR2 YYREEE (reference sequence). The CDR3 has 14 residues. The CDR3 DNA is TGTGCCAGCAGCCTTGGCGTGGGAGGCACTGAAGCTTTCTTT. Its translation is CASSLGVGGTEAFF.

The count of this clone is one. The chain recombines TRBV19 with TRBJ2-3, with 9 bases matching TRBD2. The germline V gene encodes CDR1 LNHDA and CDR2 SQIVND (reference sequence). The length of the CDR3 is 15 residues. J gave up 3 bases and V 5 bases, and 6 bases lay outside the gene matches. The CDR3 DNA follows: TGTGCCAGTAGTCTAATGACTAGCGGAACAGATACGCAGTATTTT. Protein sequence: CASSLMTSGTDTQYF.

The V gene is TRBV28, the J gene TRBJ1-5; 9 bases are a match to TRBD1. Germline CDR1 and CDR2: MDHEN and SYDVKM. V lost 5 bases to trimming and J lost 5 bases; unmatched junction nucleotides: 10. The CDR3 loop spans 16 amino acids. The CDR3 nucleotides are TGTGCCAGCAGTACCCCGACAGGGGGTAGGGATCAGCCCCAGCATTTT. Protein sequence: CASSTPTGGRDQPQHF. Supplemented by reference TRBV28 and TRBJ1-5, the full variable domain reads DVKVTQSSRYLVKRTGEKVFLECVQDMDHENMFWYRQDPGLGLRLIYFSYDVKMKEKGDIPEGYSVSREKKERFSLILESASTNQTSMYLCASSTPTGGRDQPQHFGDGTRLSIL.

V usage is TRBV6-6 and J usage is TRBJ2-7, with a weak D call TRBD1 (5 bases). Trimming removed 6 bases from V and 4 bases from J, with 16 bases in between. This CDR3 has 14 residues. The germline V gene has CDR1 MNHNY and CDR2 SVGAGI (reference sequence). In DNA, the CDR3 is TGTGCCAGCAGCTCCATAAGGGGTGGTTACGAGCAGTACTTC. Its protein product is CASSSIRGGYEQYF.

For the CDR3, the DNA is TGTGCCAGCAGCTTATGGCACACAGCAGCTCAAGAGACCCAGTACTTC. Its protein is CASSLWHTAAQETQYF. This chain uses TRBV7-9 with TRBJ2-5; D ambiguous. Deletions cut 2 bases from V and 2 bases from J, with 15 bases between. This CDR3 contains 16 residues. Looked up from germline, CDR1 is SEHNR and CDR2 is FQNEAQ (reference sequence).

The J gene is TRBJ2-7, the V gene TRBV6-1, with 11 bases aligning to TRBD2. The CDR3 sequence is 15 residues long. Germline CDR1 and CDR2: MNHNS and SASEGT. V was pared by 4 bases and J by 6 bases, with 8 bases of the junction left unmatched. CDR3 DNA: TGTGCCAGCAGTGGTCCGGGACTAGCGGTTTTCGAGCAGTACTTC. Protein product: CASSGPGLAVFEQYF.

A remark on this clone: At one end the junction does not follow the germline gene, possibly because of a read error. Other DNA sequences in the sample encode the same CDR3. The chain recombines TRBV7-9 with TRBJ1-1, with 8 nucleotides matching TRBD1. The germline V gene has CDR1 SEHNR and CDR2 FQNEAQ (reference sequence). CDR3 length equals 16 residues. CDR3 nucleotides: TGTGCCAGCAGCTCGAACCCAGGGGGCGCCGGCACTGAGGCTTTCTTT. Its protein product is CASSSNPGGAGTEAFF.

For the CDR3, the DNA is TGTGCCAGCACCCTAGGGAGGATTTACAATGAGCAGTTCTTC. Residues: CASTLGRIYNEQFF. The chain combines TRBV7-2 with TRBJ2-1, with D possibly being TRBD2 (6 bases). Trimming stripped 7 bases from V and 4 bases from J, with 14 bases between. CDR3 size: 14 residues. CDR1 and CDR2 (germline): SGHTA, FQGNSA. Full variable domain (missing parts from reference TRBV7-2 and TRBJ2-1): GAGVSQSPSNKVTEKGKDVELRCDPISGHTALYWYRQSLGQGLEFLIYFQGNSAPDKSGLPSDRFSAERTGGSVSTLTIQRTQQEDSAVYLCASTLGRIYNEQFFGPGTRLTVL.

This sequence joins TRBV28 and TRBJ1-2; 7 nucleotides agree with TRBD1. The CDR3 loop spans 15 amino acids. Per germline, CDR1 MDHEN and CDR2 SYDVKM. J gave up 2 bases and V 5 bases, and 8 bases lay outside the gene matches. The CDR3 loop is CASSALGQNNYGYTF. The CDR3 nucleotides read TGTGCCAGCAGTGCCCTGGGACAGAACAACTATGGCTACACCTTC.

The CDR3 here is CASSIGTSRSTAPSTDTQYF. The CDR3 region has the DNA TGTGCCAGTAGTATAGGGACTAGCAGAAGTACGGCCCCTAGCACAGATACGCAGTATTTT. The chain links TRBV19 to TRBJ2-3; 8 bases align to TRBD2. CDR1 and CDR2 (germline): LNHDA, SQIVND (reference sequence). V shed 1 base, J shed 0 bases, and the junction held 15 bases outside the gene matches. CDR3 length: 20 amino acids.

The table lists this clone with a count of one. V is TRBV6-5 and J is TRBJ1-2, with D possibly being TRBD1 (5 bases). CDR1 MNHEY and CDR2 SVGAGI come from the germline V gene. This CDR3 comprises 16 residues. V was trimmed by 0 bases and J by 3 bases, leaving 14 bases between them. CDR3 DNA: TGTGCCAGCAGTTACTCGTACGGGGGGGTGCACTATGGCTACACCTTC. Encoded protein: CASSYSYGGVHYGYTF.

The chain employs TRBV9 and TRBJ2-1; TRBD2 aligns across 7 bases. The CDR3 runs to 16 residues. The germline V gene has CDR1 SGDLS and CDR2 YYNGEE. Trimming removed 3 bases from V and 0 bases from J; junction bases left unmatched: 6. In DNA, the CDR3 is TGTGCCAGCAGCGCTAGCGGACAACGCTCCTACAATGAGCAGTTCTTC. Encoded protein: CASSASGQRSYNEQFF. The full variable domain, its missing parts supplied by reference TRBV9 and TRBJ2-1, is DSGVTQTPKHLITATGQRVTLRCSPRSGDLSVYWYQQSLDQGLQFLIQYYNGEERAKGNILERFSAQQFPDLHSELNLSSLELGDSALYFCASSASGQRSYNEQFFGPGTRLTVL.

V gene TRBV6-6 combines with J gene TRBJ1-5; D may be TRBD1 (6 bases). Per the germline V gene, CDR1 is MNHNY and CDR2 is SVGAGI (reference sequence). V shed 9 bases and J shed 1 base, with 7 bases lying between them. The CDR3 has 12 residues. CDR3 amino acids: CASRGSNQPQHF. The CDR3 DNA is TGTGCCAGTAGGGGGAGCAATCAGCCCCAGCATTTT.